This T cell receptor (beta chain) was found in a study of CD8 T cells in ankylosing spondylitis. General observations from the study: What seemed typical of ankylosing spondylitis blood was a TCR beta motif built from 8 or 9 highly homologous variants. Some motif variants had been reported before (in reactive arthritis synovial fluid and blood). Reportedly, matched ankylosing spondylitis synovial fluid was significantly enriched for disease-linked clones.

Germline trimming cut 8 bases from V and 11 bases from J; bases unmatched to any gene: 1. Germline-derived CDR1 and CDR2 are MNHEY and SVGAGI. The CDR3 is 10 amino acids. Making use of molecular barcodes, quantitative 5'-RACE generated TCR beta libraries. One entry per CDR3 protein results from TCRdb running MiXCR on the 5' RACE reads. The data show around 340,000 distinct CDR3 sequences, 20% to 25% seen once. As to this clonotype: Its matching antigen is unknown.

Sequencing used blood, either unsorted or a sorted T cell fraction (not recorded which). This clonotype originated in a male donor with ankylosing spondylitis or in good health (not recorded which). This rearrangement joins TRBV6-5 to TRBJ1-4, with 8 bases matching TRBD1. CDR3 amino acids: CASRQGKLFF. The CDR3 DNA sequence: TGTGCCAGCCGACAGGGGAAACTGTTTTTT.